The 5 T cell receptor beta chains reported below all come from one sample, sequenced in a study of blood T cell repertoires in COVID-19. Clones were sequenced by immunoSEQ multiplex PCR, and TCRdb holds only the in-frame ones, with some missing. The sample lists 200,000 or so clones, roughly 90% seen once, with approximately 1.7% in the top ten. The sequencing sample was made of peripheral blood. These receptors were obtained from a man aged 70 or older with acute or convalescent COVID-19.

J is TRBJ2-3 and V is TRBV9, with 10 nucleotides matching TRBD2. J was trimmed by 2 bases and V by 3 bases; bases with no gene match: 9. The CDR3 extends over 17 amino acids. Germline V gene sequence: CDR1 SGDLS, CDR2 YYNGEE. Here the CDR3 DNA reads TGTGCCAGCAGCGCAGAGGGGACTAGCGCGAACACAGATACGCAGTATTTT. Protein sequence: CASSAEGTSANTDTQYF.

The CDR3 nucleotides read TGTGCCAGCAGCATCTTAAACACCGGGGAGCTGTTTTTT. It is translated as CASSILNTGELFF. The rearrangement joins TRBV11-3 to TRBJ2-2; D remains ambiguous. The V end lost 5 bases, the J end lost 2 bases, and 6 bases lay between the germline ends. Germline loops: CDR1 SGHNT, CDR2 YENEEA. This CDR3 has 13 amino acids.

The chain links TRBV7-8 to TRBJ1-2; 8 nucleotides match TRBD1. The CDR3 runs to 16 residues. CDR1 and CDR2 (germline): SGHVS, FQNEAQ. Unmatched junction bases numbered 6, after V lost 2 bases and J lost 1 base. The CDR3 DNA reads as TGTGCCAGCAGCTTATTGGGGACAGGCCTTAACTATGGCTACACCTTC. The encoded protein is CASSLLGTGLNYGYTF. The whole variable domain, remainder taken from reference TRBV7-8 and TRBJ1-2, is GAGVSQSPRYKVAKRGQDVALRCDPISGHVSLFWYQQALGQGPEFLTYFQNEAQLDKSGLPSDRFFAERPEGSVSTLKIQRTQQEDSAVYLCASSLLGTGLNYGYTFGSGTRLTVV.

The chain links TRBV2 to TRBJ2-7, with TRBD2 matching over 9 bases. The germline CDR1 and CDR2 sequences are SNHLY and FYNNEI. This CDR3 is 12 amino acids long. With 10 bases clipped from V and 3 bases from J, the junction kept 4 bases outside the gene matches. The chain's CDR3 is CATRSGSYEQYF. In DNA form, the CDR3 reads TGTGCCACCCGTAGCGGGAGCTACGAGCAGTACTTC.

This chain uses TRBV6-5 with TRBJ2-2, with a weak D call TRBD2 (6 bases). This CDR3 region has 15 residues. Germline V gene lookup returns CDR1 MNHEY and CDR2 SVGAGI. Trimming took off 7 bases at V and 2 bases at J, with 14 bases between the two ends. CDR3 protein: CASKTGLINTGELFF. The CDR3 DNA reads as TGTGCCAGCAAAACGGGACTTATAAACACCGGGGAGCTGTTTTTT.